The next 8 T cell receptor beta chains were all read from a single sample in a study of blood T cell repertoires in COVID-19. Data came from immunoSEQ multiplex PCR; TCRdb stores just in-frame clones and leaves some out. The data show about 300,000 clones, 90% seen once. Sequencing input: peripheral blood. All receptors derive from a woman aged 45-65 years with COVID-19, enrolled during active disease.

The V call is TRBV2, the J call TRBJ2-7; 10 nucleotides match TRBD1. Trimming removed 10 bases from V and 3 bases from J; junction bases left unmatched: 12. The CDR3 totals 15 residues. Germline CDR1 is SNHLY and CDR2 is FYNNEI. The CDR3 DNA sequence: TGTGCCACCCAACTGGGACAGGGGCCCCACTACGAGCAGTACTTC. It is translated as CATQLGQGPHYEQYF.

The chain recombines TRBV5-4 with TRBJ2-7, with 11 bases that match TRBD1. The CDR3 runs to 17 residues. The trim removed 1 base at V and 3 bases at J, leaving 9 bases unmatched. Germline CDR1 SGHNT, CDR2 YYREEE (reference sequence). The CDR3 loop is CASSLQGTGGFFYEQYF. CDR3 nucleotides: TGTGCCAGCAGCTTGCAAGGGACAGGGGGTTTTTTCTACGAGCAGTACTTC. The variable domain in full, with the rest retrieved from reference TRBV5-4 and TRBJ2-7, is ETGVTQSPTHLIKTRGQQVTLRCSSQSGHNTVSWYQQALGQGPQFIFQYYREEENGRGNFPPRFSGLQFPNYSSELNVNALELDDSALYLCASSLQGTGGFFYEQYFGPGTRLTVT.

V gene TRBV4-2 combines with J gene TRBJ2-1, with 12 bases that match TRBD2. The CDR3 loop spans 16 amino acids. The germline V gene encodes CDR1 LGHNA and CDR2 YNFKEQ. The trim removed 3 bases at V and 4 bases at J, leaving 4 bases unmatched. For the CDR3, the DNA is TGTGCCAGCAGCCACCTAGCGGGAGGGCGGTACAATGAGCAGTTCTTC. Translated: CASSHLAGGRYNEQFF.

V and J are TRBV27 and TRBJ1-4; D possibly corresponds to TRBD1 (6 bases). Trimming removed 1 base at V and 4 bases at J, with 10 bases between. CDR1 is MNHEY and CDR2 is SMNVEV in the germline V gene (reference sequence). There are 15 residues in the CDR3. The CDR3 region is CASSLYQGINEKLFF. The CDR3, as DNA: TGTGCCAGCAGTTTATATCAGGGGATTAATGAAAAACTGTTTTTT.

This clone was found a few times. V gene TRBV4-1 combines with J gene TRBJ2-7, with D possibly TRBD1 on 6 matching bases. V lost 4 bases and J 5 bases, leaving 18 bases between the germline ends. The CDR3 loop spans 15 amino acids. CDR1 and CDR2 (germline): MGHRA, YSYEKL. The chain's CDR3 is CASSRWHTGSDEQYF. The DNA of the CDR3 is TGCGCCAGCAGCCGGTGGCACACAGGGAGCGACGAGCAGTACTTC.

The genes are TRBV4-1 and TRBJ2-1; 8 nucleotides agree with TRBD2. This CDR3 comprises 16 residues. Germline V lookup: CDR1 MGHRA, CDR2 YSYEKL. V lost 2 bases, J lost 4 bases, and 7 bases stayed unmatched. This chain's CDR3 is CASSQQAGASYNEQFF. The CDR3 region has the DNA TGCGCCAGCAGCCAACAAGCGGGGGCAAGTTACAATGAGCAGTTCTTC.

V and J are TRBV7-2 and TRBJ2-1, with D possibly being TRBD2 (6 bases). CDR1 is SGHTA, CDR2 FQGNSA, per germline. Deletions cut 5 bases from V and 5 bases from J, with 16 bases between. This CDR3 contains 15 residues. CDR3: CASSIRRGNHNEQFF. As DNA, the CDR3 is TGTGCCAGCAGCATCCGTCGCGGGAACCACAATGAGCAGTTCTTC. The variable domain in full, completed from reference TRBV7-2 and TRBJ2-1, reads GAGVSQSPSNKVTEKGKDVELRCDPISGHTALYWYRQSLGQGLEFLIYFQGNSAPDKSGLPSDRFSAERTGGSVSTLTIQRTQQEDSAVYLCASSIRRGNHNEQFFGPGTRLTVL.

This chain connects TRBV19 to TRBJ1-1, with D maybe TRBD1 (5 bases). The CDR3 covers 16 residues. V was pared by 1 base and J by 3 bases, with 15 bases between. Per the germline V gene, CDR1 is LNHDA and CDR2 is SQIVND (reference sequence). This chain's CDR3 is CASSIAGGFSDTEAFF. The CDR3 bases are TGTGCCAGTAGTATAGCTGGGGGGTTTAGTGACACTGAAGCTTTCTTT.